This record concerns one T cell receptor (beta chain) sequence. Some clones are missing from TCRdb's copy, which holds only in-frame ones; the method was immunoSEQ multiplex PCR. Found here are over 50,000 clones, around 93% of them singletons; the top ten hold about 2.5%. With 3 bases clipped from V and 10 bases from J, the junction kept 6 bases outside the gene matches. Germline lookup yields CDR1 KGHSH and CDR2 LQKENI. The CDR3 length is 13 residues. The data are from a study of T cell changes during pregnancy in multiple sclerosis. The TCR was taken from a female donor with multiple sclerosis, enrolled in a pregnancy study. V and J are TRBV18 and TRBJ2-1, with 7 bases fitting TRBD2. The source material was peripheral blood, sampled in the first trimester of pregnancy. The CDR3 sequence is CASSPSLGGEQFF. CDR3 nucleotides: TGTGCCAGCTCACCCTCCCTGGGAGGGGAGCAGTTCTTC. The full variable domain, in which reference TRBV18 and TRBJ2-1 provide the parts outside the CDR3, is NAGVMQNPRHLVRRRGQEARLRCSPMKGHSHVYWYRQLPEEGLKFMVYLQKENIIDESGMPKERFSAEFPKEGPSILRIQQVVRGDSAAYFCASSPSLGGEQFFGPGTRLTVL.